This T cell receptor (beta chain) was sequenced in a study of T cells after yellow fever vaccination. As regards this clonotype: Its antigen remains unknown.

Each CDR3 protein gets one entry after TCRdb re-called the 5' RACE reads with MiXCR. The sample carries around 300,000 distinct CDR3 sequences, over 3.5% recorded once. Whole-study results and caveats: Detected again after the booster were most primary-vaccination clones, at nearly 97% CD4 and about 89% CD8.

The ends were cut back, 0 bases at V and 6 bases at J, with 18 bases in the middle. CDR3 size: 17 residues. The germline CDR1 and CDR2 sequences are KGHSH and LQKENI. The clonotype comes from a young man who received the YFV17D yellow fever vaccine. This chain uses TRBV18 with TRBJ2-1; D remains ambiguous. This sample comprised PBMCs, obtained 15 days after the yellow fever booster vaccination. This CDR3 is CASSPPKGPYSGNEQFF. The CDR3 DNA reads as TGTGCCAGCTCACCACCGAAGGGTCCCTATTCCGGCAATGAGCAGTTCTTC.